This TCR beta chain was sequenced during a study of early stage breast cancer tumors. Study-level information: Most invasive tumors, about 80% of the 16, were ER+/PR+/HER2-. Broader study findings: Commonly generated sequences made up most enriched TCRB sequences shared between patients. Tumors had approximately 2.7-fold higher T cell density and higher clonality than adjacent normal breast tissue.

Germline CDR1 is KGHSH and CDR2 is LQKENI. This CDR3 is 13 amino acids long. V lost 3 bases and J lost 5, with 8 bases in between. Assay used: immunoSEQ multiplex PCR; TCRdb lists only in-frame clones, some missing. The sample includes roughly 49,000 clones, around four fifths of them seen just once. Remarks on this clone: Antigen unknown.

Sequenced sample: blood. The chain combines TRBV18 with TRBJ2-1, with no clear D. This sequence was found in a person aged 35-50 years with breast cancer. For the CDR3, the DNA is TGTGCCAGCTCACCTTCACTTAACAATGAGCAGTTCTTC. Translating it yields CASSPSLNNEQFF.